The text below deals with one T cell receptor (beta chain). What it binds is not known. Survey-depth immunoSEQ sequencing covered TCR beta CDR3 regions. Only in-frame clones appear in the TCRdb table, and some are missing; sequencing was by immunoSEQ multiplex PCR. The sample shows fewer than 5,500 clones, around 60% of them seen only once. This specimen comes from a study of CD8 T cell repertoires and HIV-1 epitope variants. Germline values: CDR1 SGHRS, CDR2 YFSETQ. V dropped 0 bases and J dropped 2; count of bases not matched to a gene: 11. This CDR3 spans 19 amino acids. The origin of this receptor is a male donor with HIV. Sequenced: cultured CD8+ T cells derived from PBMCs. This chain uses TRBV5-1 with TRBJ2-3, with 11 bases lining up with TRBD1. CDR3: CASSLVGPGTGGFTDTQYF. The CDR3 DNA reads TGCGCCAGCAGCTTGGTTGGCCCCGGGACAGGGGGTTTCACAGATACGCAGTATTTT.